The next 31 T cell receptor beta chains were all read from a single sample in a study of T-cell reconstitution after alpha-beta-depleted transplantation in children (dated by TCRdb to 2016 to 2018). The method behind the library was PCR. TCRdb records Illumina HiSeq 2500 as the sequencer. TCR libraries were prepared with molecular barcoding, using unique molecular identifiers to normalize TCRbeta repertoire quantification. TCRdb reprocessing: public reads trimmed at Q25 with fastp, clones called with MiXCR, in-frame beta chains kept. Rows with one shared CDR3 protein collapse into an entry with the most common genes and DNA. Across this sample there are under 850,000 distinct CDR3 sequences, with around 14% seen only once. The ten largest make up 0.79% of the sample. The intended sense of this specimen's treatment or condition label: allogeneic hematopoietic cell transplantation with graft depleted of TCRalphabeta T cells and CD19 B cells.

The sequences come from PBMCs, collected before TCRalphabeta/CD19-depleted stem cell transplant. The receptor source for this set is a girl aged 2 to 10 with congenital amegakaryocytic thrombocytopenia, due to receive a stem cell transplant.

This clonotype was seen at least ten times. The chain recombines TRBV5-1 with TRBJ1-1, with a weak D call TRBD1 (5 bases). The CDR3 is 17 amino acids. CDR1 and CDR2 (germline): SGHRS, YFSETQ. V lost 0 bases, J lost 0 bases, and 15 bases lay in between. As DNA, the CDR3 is TGCGCCAGCAGCTTGGATGGTCAGGGAAAAGTGAACACTGAAGCTTTCTTT. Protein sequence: CASSLDGQGKVNTEAFF. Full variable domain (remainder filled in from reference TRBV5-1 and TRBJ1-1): KAGVTQTPRYLIKTRGQQVTLSCSPISGHRSVSWYQQTPGQGLQFLFEYFSETQRNKGNFPGRFSGRQFSNSRSEMNVSTLELGDSALYLCASSLDGQGKVNTEAFFGQGTRLTVV.

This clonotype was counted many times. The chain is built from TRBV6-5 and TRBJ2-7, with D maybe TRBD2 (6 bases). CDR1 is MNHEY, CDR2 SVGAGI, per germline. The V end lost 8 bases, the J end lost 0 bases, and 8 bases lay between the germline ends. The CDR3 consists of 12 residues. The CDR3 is CASRDFSYEQYF. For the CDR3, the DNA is TGTGCCAGCCGGGACTTCTCCTACGAGCAGTACTTC.

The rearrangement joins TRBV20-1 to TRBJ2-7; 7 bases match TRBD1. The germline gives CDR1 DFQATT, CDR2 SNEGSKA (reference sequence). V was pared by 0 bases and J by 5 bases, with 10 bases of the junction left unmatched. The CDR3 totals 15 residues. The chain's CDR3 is CSAREVRGRRNEQYF. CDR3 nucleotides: TGCAGTGCTAGAGAGGTGAGGGGGCGCCGGAACGAGCAGTACTTC.

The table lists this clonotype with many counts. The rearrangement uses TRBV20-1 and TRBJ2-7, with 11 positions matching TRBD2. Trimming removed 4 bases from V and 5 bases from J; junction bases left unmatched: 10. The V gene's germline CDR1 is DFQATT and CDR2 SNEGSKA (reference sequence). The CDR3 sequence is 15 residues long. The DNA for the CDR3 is TGCAGTGCTAACCCCGTAGCGGGAGGGCACAACGAGCAGTACTTC. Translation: CSANPVAGGHNEQYF.

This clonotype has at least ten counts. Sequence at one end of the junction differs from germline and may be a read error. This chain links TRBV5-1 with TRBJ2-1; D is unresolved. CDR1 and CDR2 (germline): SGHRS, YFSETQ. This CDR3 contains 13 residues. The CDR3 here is CASSLAGLNEQFF. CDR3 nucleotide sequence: TGTGCCAGCAGCTTGGCCGGTCTCAATGAGCAGTTCTTC.

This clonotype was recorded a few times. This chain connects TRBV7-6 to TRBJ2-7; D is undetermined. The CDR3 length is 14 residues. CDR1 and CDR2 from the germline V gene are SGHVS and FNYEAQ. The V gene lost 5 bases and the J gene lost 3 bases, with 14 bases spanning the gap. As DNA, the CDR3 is TGTGCCAGCAGCGCTCCTGGGCGAAACTACGAGCAGTACTTC. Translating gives CASSAPGRNYEQYF.

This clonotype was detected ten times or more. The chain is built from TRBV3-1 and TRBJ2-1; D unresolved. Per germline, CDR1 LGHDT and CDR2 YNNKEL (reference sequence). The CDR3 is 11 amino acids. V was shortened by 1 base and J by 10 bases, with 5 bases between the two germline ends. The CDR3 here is CASSQGFEQFF. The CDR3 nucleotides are TGTGCCAGCAGCCAAGGATTCGAGCAGTTCTTC.

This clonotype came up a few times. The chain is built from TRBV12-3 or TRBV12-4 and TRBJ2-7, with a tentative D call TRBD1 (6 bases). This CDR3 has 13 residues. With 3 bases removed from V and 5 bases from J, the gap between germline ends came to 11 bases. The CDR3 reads CASSFGGGHEQYF. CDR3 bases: TGTGCCAGCAGTTTTGGGGGCGGCCACGAGCAGTACTTC.

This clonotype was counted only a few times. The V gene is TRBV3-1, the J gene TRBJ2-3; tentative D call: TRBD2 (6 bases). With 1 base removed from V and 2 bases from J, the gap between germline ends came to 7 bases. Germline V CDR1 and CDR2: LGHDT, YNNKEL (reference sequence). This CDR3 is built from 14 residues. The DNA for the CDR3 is TGTGCCAGCAGCCAAGTAGCGGTCACAGATACGCAGTATTTT. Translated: CASSQVAVTDTQYF.

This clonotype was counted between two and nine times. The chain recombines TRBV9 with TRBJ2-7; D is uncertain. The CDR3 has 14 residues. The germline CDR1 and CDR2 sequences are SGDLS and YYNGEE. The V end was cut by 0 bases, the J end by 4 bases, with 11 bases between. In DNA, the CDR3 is TGTGCCAGCAGCGTAGGGCATCCGGGTTACGAGCAGTACTTC. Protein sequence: CASSVGHPGYEQYF. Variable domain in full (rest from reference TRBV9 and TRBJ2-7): DSGVTQTPKHLITATGQRVTLRCSPRSGDLSVYWYQQSLDQGLQFLIQYYNGEERAKGNILERFSAQQFPDLHSELNLSSLELGDSALYFCASSVGHPGYEQYFGPGTRLTVT.

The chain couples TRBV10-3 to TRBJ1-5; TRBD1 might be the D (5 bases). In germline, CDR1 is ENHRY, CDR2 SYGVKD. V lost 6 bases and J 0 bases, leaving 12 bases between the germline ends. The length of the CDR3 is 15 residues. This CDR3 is CAIRAGMYSNQPQHF. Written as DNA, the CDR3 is TGTGCCATCAGGGCAGGGATGTATAGCAATCAGCCCCAGCATTTT.

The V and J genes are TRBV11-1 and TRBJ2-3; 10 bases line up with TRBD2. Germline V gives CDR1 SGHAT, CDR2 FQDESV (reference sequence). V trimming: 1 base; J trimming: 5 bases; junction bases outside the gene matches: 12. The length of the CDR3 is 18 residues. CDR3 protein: CASSLGPASGSSEDTQYF. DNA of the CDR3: TGTGCCAGCAGCTTAGGGCCGGCTAGCGGGAGCTCCGAAGATACGCAGTATTTT. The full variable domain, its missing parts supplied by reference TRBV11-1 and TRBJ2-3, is EAEVAQSPRYKITEKSQAVAFWCDPISGHATLYWYRQILGQGPELLVQFQDESVVDDSQLPKDRFSAERLKGVDSTLKIQPAELGDSAMYLCASSLGPASGSSEDTQYFGPGTRLTVL.

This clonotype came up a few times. The CDR3 loop is CASSFGGFAHQPQHF. The CDR3 DNA follows: TGTGCCAGCAGCTTTGGGGGTTTTGCCCATCAGCCCCAGCATTTT. The V and J genes are TRBV5-6 and TRBJ1-5, with a weak D call TRBD1 (5 bases). V dropped 2 bases and J dropped 5 bases, with 14 bases sitting between them. The CDR3 extends over 15 amino acids. Germline values: CDR1 SGHDT, CDR2 YYEEEE.

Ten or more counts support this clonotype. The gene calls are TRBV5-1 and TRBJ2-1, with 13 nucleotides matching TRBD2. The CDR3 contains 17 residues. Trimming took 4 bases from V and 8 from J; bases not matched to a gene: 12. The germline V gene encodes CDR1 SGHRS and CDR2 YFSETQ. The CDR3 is CASSPDIGLAGVHEQFF. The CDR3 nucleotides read TGCGCCAGCAGCCCAGATATCGGACTAGCGGGAGTCCATGAGCAGTTCTTC.

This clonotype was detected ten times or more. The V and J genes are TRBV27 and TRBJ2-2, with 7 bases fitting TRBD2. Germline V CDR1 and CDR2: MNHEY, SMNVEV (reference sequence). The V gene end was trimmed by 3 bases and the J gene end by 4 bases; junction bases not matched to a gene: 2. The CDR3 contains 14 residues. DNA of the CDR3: TGTGCCAGCAGTTTCGGGAGGAGCACCGGGGAGCTGTTTTTT. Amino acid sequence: CASSFGRSTGELFF.

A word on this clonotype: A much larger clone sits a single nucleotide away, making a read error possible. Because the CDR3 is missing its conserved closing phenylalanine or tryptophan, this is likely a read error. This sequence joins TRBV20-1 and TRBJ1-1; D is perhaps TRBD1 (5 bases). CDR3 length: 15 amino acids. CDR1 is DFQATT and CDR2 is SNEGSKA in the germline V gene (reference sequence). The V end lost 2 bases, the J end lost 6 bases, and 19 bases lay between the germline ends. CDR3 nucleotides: TGCAGTGCTAGAAGTGGAGTCCTGGGAGGGGCTGAAGCTTTCTCT. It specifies CSARSGVLGGAEAFS.

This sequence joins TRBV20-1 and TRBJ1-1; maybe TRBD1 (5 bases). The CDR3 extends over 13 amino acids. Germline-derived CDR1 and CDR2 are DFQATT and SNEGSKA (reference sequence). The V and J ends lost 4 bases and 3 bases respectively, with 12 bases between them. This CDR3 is CSATRGGDTEAFF. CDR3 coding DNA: TGCAGTGCTACCCGGGGCGGGGACACTGAAGCTTTCTTT.

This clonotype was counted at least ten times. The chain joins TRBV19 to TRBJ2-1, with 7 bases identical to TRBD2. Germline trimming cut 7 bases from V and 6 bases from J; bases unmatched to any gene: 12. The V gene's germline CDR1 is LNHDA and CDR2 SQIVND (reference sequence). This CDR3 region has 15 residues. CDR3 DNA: TGTGCCAGTAACCTACGGGGGGATGGATTCAATGAGCAGTTCTTC. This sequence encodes CASNLRGDGFNEQFF.

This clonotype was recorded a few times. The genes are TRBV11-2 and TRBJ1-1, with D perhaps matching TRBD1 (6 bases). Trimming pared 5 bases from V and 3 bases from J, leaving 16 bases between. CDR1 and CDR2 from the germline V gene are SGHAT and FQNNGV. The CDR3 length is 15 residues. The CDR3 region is CASSDTGAGHTEAFF. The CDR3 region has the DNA TGTGCCAGCAGCGATACGGGGGCAGGGCACACTGAAGCTTTCTTT.

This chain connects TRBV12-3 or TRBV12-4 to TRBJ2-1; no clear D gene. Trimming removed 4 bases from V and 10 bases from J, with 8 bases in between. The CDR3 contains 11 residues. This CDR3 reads CASSSDSEQFF. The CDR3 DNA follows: TGTGCCAGCAGTTCCGACTCGGAGCAGTTCTTC.

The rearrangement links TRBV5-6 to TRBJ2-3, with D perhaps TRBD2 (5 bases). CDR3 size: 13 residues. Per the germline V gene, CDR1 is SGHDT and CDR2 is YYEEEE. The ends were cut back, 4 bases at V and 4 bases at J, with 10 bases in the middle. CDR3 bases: TGTGCCAGCAGCGGGAGATGGCCAGATACGCAGTATTTT. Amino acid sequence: CASSGRWPDTQYF.

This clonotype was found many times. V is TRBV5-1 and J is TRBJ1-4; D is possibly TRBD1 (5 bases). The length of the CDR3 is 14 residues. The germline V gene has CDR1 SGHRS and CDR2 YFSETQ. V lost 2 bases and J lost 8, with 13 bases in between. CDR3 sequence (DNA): TGCGCCAGCAGCTTAGGACATCCTGGCGAAAAACTGTTTTTT. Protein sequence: CASSLGHPGEKLFF.

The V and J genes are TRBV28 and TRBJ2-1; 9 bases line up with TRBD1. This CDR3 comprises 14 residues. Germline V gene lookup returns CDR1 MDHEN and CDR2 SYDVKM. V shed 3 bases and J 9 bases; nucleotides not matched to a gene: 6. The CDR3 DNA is TGTGCCAGCAGTTTCCGGACAGGGGACGGTGAGCAGTTCTTC. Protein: CASSFRTGDGEQFF.

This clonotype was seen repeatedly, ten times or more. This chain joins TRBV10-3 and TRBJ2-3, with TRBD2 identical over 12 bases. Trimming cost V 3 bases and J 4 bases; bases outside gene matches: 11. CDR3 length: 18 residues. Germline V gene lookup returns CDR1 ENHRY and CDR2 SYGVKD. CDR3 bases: TGTGCCATCAGTGACTCCGCTAGCGGGAGGGCCCGGGCAGATACGCAGTATTTT. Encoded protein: CAISDSASGRARADTQYF.

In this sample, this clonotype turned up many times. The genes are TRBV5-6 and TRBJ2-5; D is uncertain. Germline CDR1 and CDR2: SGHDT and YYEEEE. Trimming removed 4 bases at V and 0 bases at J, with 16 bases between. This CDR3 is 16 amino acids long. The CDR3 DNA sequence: TGTGCCAGCAGCCATACCTCCGGTAGATACCAAGAGACCCAGTACTTC. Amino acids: CASSHTSGRYQETQYF.

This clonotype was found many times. CDR3 coding DNA: TGTGCCAGCAGTCCCGGACAGGCATTCTCCTACAATGAGCAGTTCTTC. As protein: CASSPGQAFSYNEQFF. V usage is TRBV27 and J usage is TRBJ2-1, with 7 bases that match TRBD1. Germline loops: CDR1 MNHEY, CDR2 SMNVEV (reference sequence). J was trimmed by 0 bases and V by 5 bases; bases with no gene match: 7. This CDR3 is built from 16 residues.

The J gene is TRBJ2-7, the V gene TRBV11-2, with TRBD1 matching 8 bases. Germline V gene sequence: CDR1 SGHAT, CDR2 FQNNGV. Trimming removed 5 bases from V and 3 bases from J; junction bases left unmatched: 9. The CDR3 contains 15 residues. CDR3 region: CASSGRTGPVYEQYF. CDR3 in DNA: TGTGCCAGCAGCGGAAGGACAGGGCCTGTCTACGAGCAGTACTTC.

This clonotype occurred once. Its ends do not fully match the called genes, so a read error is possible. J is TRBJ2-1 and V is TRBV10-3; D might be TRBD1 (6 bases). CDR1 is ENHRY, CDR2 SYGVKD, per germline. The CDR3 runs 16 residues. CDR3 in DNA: TGTGGCATCAGCCAAGTGTCGGGACATATGGGAAATGAGCAGTTCTTC. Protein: CGISQVSGHMGNEQFF.

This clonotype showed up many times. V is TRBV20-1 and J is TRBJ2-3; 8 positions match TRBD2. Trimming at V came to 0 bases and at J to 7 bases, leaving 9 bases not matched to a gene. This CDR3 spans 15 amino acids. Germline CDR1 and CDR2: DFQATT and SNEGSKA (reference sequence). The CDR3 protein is CSARDLSGSLHTQYF. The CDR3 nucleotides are TGCAGTGCTAGAGATCTGAGCGGGAGTTTACATACGCAGTATTTT.

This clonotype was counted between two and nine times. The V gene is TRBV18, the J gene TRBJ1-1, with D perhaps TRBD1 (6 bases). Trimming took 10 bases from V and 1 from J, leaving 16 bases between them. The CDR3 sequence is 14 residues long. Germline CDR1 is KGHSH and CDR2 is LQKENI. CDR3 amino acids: CATGDRDTNTEAFF. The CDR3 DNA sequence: TGTGCCACCGGAGACCGGGACACGAACACTGAAGCTTTCTTT.

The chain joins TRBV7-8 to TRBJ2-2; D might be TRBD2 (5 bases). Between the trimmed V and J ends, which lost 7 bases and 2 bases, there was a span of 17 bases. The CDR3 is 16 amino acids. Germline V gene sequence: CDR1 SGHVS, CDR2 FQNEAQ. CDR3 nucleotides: TGTGCCAGCAACTCCACCGCCGGGAAAAACACCGGGGAGCTGTTTTTT. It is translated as CASNSTAGKNTGELFF.